There are many counts of the clone carrying this T cell receptor beta chain. Investigators profiled TCR beta VDJ and CDR3 from genomic DNA template. One entry per CDR3 protein results from TCRdb running MiXCR on the reads. The sample records tens of thousands of distinct CDR3 sequences, roughly half being singletons. There are 15 residues in the CDR3. CDR1 and CDR2 from the germline V gene are SEHNR and FQNEAQ (reference sequence). Trimming took off 4 bases at V and 6 bases at J, with 17 bases between the two ends. The data were taken from a study of CD8+CD57+ T cells in acquired aplastic anemia. The wider study: Mean yield of DNA from sorted CD4+ and CD8+ cells was 2.5 to 4 ug. The study obtained about 10.8 million reads on average for CD4+ cells from healthy donors.

The sequence was obtained from a human donor in good health, serving as a control. The sample taken for sequencing was sorted CD4+, CD8+, or CD8+CD57+ T cells (not recorded which) from PBMCs. The chain is built from TRBV7-9 and TRBJ2-3; D may be TRBD2 (6 bases). DNA of the CDR3: TGTGCCAGCAGCTGGCGGGGCCTCCGTGTGGATACGCAGTATTTT. It translates to CASSWRGLRVDTQYF.